These 17 T cell receptor beta chains were all obtained from the same sample, sequenced in a study of blood T cell repertoires in COVID-19. Only in-frame clones appear in the TCRdb table, and some are missing; sequencing was by immunoSEQ multiplex PCR. Altogether about 82,000 clones are present, more than 70% being singletons, with the ten largest covering over 15%. Sequenced: peripheral blood. These receptors were collected from an older woman with acute or convalescent COVID-19.

This clone has a handful of counts. The chain is built from TRBV11-3 and TRBJ2-6; D is unresolved. V lost 7 bases, J lost 5 bases, and 12 bases lay in between. The CDR3 covers 14 residues. In germline, CDR1 is SGHNT, CDR2 YENEEA. CDR3 amino acids: CASNHLSRANVLTF. CDR3 nucleotides: TGTGCCAGCAACCACCTTTCTAGGGCCAACGTCCTGACTTTC.

This clone was counted between two and nine times. The chain uses TRBV7-9 and TRBJ2-7; perhaps TRBD1 as D (6 bases). The length of the CDR3 is 14 residues. With 5 bases removed from V and 5 bases from J, the gap between germline ends came to 16 bases. Per the germline V gene, CDR1 is SEHNR and CDR2 is FQNEAQ (reference sequence). In DNA, the CDR3 is TGTGCCAGCAGCCCCCGTTCAGGGGCGGACGAGCAGTACTTC. This sequence encodes CASSPRSGADEQYF.

The rearrangement links TRBV7-2 to TRBJ1-2; the match to TRBD1 covers 9 bases. The germline V gene has CDR1 SGHTA and CDR2 FQGNSA. V gave up 2 bases and J gave up 5 bases; unmatched junction bases: 6. This CDR3 has 15 amino acids. CDR3 DNA: TGTGCCAGCAGCTTACGGACAGGGGTGGAGTATGGCTACACCTTC. As protein: CASSLRTGVEYGYTF.

The chain uses TRBV30 and TRBJ1-2; 11 bases match TRBD1. Per germline, CDR1 GTSNPN and CDR2 SVGIG (reference sequence). Trimming took 5 bases from V and 11 from J; bases not matched to a gene: 10. This CDR3 region has 13 residues. The CDR3 bases are TGTGCCTGGGGGAGCGGACAGGGGGCGAGGTACACCTTC. Residues: CAWGSGQGARYTF.

This clone was observed a single time. The gene calls are TRBV11-2 and TRBJ2-1; TRBD2 matches 13 bases. CDR1 is SGHAT, CDR2 FQNNGV, per germline. The CDR3 consists of 17 residues. With 4 bases clipped from V and 8 bases from J, the junction kept 11 bases outside the gene matches. DNA of the CDR3: TGTGCCAGCAGCTGGGGACGGACTAGCGGGAGTGAAGATGAGCAGTTCTTC. This codes for CASSWGRTSGSEDEQFF.

The chain joins TRBV24-1 to TRBJ2-2; 7 bases align to TRBD1. CDR1 KGHDR and CDR2 SFDVKD come from the germline V gene. The V and J ends lost 4 bases and 0 bases, in that order; junction bases with no gene match: 4. The CDR3 totals 16 residues. The CDR3 region has the DNA TGTGCCACCAGTGAATGGACAGGTGCGAACACCGGGGAGCTGTTTTTT. Its translation: CATSEWTGANTGELFF.

The chain couples TRBV2 to TRBJ2-7; 8 nucleotides agree with TRBD1. The CDR3 is 16 residues long. Germline loops: CDR1 SNHLY, CDR2 FYNNEI. J lost 5 bases, V lost 7 bases, and 16 bases had no gene match. As DNA, the CDR3 is TGTGCCAGCACCCGGGACAGGCTATCCTACACTGACGAGCAGTACTTC. Its protein is CASTRDRLSYTDEQYF.

The chain links TRBV28 to TRBJ1-2; possibly TRBD1 for D (6 bases). CDR3 size: 15 residues. Germline V CDR1 and CDR2: MDHEN, SYDVKM. V dropped 5 bases and J dropped 3 bases, with 16 bases sitting between them. DNA for the CDR3: TGTGCCAGCAGTCTACTATTTACAGGGTACTATGGCTACACCTTC. Amino acids: CASSLLFTGYYGYTF.

The chain employs TRBV14 and TRBJ2-3, with 7 nucleotides matching TRBD2. Germline-derived CDR1 and CDR2 are SGHDN and FVKESK. CDR3 length equals 15 residues. The trim removed 1 base at V and 4 bases at J, leaving 5 bases unmatched. The chain's CDR3 is CASSQASGGPDTQYF. For the CDR3, the DNA is TGTGCCAGCAGCCAAGCTAGCGGAGGACCAGATACGCAGTATTTT.

The gene calls are TRBV15 and TRBJ2-5, with TRBD1 as a possible D gene (5 bases). Germline lookup yields CDR1 LNHNV and CDR2 YYDKDF (reference sequence). The CDR3 has 16 residues. Trimming stripped 3 bases from V and 4 bases from J, with 18 bases between. The CDR3 loop is CATSSSQGSRLETQYF. Here the CDR3 DNA reads TGTGCCACCAGCAGCTCCCAGGGAAGTCGACTAGAGACCCAGTACTTC.

The rearrangement uses TRBV5-1 and TRBJ2-3, with 9 bases aligning to TRBD1. CDR1 SGHRS and CDR2 YFSETQ come from the germline V gene. Germline trimming cut 3 bases from V and 3 bases from J; bases unmatched to any gene: 8. The CDR3 contains 16 residues. The CDR3 DNA reads as TGCGCCAGCAGCTCCGGACAGGGGCGGAGGACAGATACGCAGTATTTT. Residues: CASSSGQGRRTDTQYF.

In this sample, this clone turned up a few times. The V gene is TRBV12-3 or TRBV12-4, the J gene TRBJ2-7, with TRBD1 identical over 11 bases. There are 13 residues in the CDR3. V shed 8 bases and J 5 bases; nucleotides not matched to a gene: 5. Here the CDR3 reads CASARTGGDEQYF. CDR3 coding DNA: TGTGCCAGCGCCCGGACAGGGGGCGACGAGCAGTACTTC.

This clone was observed once. The rearrangement uses TRBV27 and TRBJ1-1; D not resolved. Between the trimmed V and J ends, which lost 2 bases and 4 bases, there was a span of 11 bases. This CDR3 comprises 14 residues. Germline CDR1 and CDR2: MNHEY and SMNVEV (reference sequence). DNA of the CDR3: TGTGCCAGCAGTTTAGGGCAGTATAGCACTGAAGCTTTCTTT. This translates into CASSLGQYSTEAFF.

The genes are TRBV6-5 and TRBJ2-7; 10 bases fit TRBD1. The germline V gene has CDR1 MNHEY and CDR2 SVGAGI. This CDR3 is built from 14 residues. V lost 6 bases and J lost 4; bases outside the gene matches: 6. The CDR3 nucleotides read TGTGCCAGCAGGATTCCGGGACAGGGGTACGAGCAGTACTTC. This gives the protein CASRIPGQGYEQYF.

The V and J genes are TRBV7-8 and TRBJ1-5, with D perhaps matching TRBD1 (6 bases). The CDR3 covers 16 residues. Germline V CDR1 and CDR2: SGHVS, FQNEAQ. V was pared by 5 bases and J by 3 bases, with 17 bases between. CDR3 protein: CASSRTLGGLNQPQHF. The CDR3 DNA reads TGTGCCAGCAGCAGAACTTTGGGGGGGCTCAATCAGCCCCAGCATTTT.

The CDR3 protein is CASSALRGEQYF. Here the CDR3 DNA reads TGTGCCAGCAGCGCACTAAGGGGGGAGCAGTACTTC. The gene calls are TRBV5-8 and TRBJ2-7; perhaps TRBD1 as D (6 bases). CDR1 is SGHTS and CDR2 is YDEGEE in the germline V gene. The CDR3 spans 12 residues. V was pared by 4 bases and J by 7 bases, with 12 bases between.

The chain couples TRBV23-1 to TRBJ1-6; 11 bases match TRBD1. TRBV23-1 carries the ORF label, with uncertain function. The CDR3 sequence is 18 residues long. The V gene end was trimmed by 6 bases and the J gene end by 7 bases; junction bases not matched to a gene: 14. CDR3 residues: CASSPGGTGGLRNSPLHF. The DNA of the CDR3 is TGCGCCAGCAGCCCAGGTGGGACAGGGGGGCTTCGGAATTCACCCCTCCACTTT.